These 18 T cell receptor beta chains came from one sample sequenced in a study of OX40 agonist ivuxolimab in advanced cancers. Using immunoSEQ multiplex PCR, the repertoire was profiled, and TCRdb retains in-frame clones only, with some absent. The table lists more than 20,000 clones, around 90% of them singletons. The sample in question was CD4+ or CD8+ T cells sorted from blood, obtained in a trial of the OX40 agonist ivuxolimab. Receptors were obtained from an adult with an advanced solid tumor such as melanoma, head and neck, liver or kidney cancer.

The chain links TRBV9 to TRBJ1-4; a weak D match, TRBD1 (5 bases). V shed 3 bases and J shed 7 bases, with 16 bases lying between them. Germline loops: CDR1 SGDLS, CDR2 YYNGEE. This CDR3 is built from 15 residues. The CDR3 region has the DNA TGTGCCAGCAGCGCCCCGGAGGGGTTCGGTGAAAAACTGTTTTTT. Amino acids: CASSAPEGFGEKLFF.

This clone was observed once. The chain uses TRBV6-5 and TRBJ2-7; D unresolved. CDR1 is MNHEY, CDR2 SVGAGI, per germline. Trimming removed 1 base at V and 5 bases at J, with 12 bases between. There are 14 residues in the CDR3. The CDR3 reads CASSYFDGRNEQYF. The CDR3 DNA follows: TGTGCCAGCAGTTACTTCGACGGCCGGAACGAGCAGTACTTC.

The chain uses TRBV27 and TRBJ1-2; tentatively, D is TRBD1 (5 bases). CDR1 MNHEY and CDR2 SMNVEV come from the germline V gene (reference sequence). CDR3 length: 17 residues. V was cut by 6 bases and J by 4 bases, with 24 bases left in between. DNA for the CDR3: TGTGCCAGCAGCAATATCGCCGCCTCGCAGGGAGTCTATGGCTACACCTTC. This codes for CASSNIAASQGVYGYTF.

The chain combines TRBV6-5 with TRBJ2-5; unclear D gene. Germline CDR1 reads MNHEY; CDR2 reads SVGAGI. This CDR3 contains 14 residues. Deletions cut 1 base from V and 5 bases from J, with 11 bases between. The CDR3 nucleotides are TGTGCCAGCAGTTACTTGGAGTTCCTGGAGACCCAGTACTTC. Protein product: CASSYLEFLETQYF.

This sequence joins TRBV29-1 and TRBJ2-1, with no clear D. Germline-derived CDR1 and CDR2 are SQVTM and ANQGSEA. The CDR3 spans 14 residues. Trimming took 6 bases from V and 8 from J, leaving 20 bases between them. For the CDR3, the DNA is TGCAGCGTGACCCCTTACCCCCGCCCGGATGAGCAGTTCTTC. It encodes CSVTPYPRPDEQFF.

The chain combines TRBV7-9 with TRBJ2-1; 10 bases align to TRBD2. V gave up 3 bases and J gave up 10 bases; unmatched junction bases: 9. CDR1 is SEHNR, CDR2 FQNEAQ, per germline (reference sequence). The CDR3 runs 15 residues. The CDR3 sequence is CASSFRTSGAREQFF. The CDR3 nucleotides read TGTGCCAGCAGCTTCCGGACTAGCGGTGCCCGGGAGCAGTTCTTC.

The chain combines TRBV7-9 with TRBJ1-1, with D hard to call. V was shortened by 1 base and J by 1 base, with 7 bases between the two germline ends. The germline CDR1 and CDR2 sequences are SEHNR and FQNEAQ (reference sequence). The CDR3 spans 14 residues. Here the CDR3 reads CASSLVLANTEAFF. The CDR3 bases are TGTGCCAGCAGCTTAGTTTTGGCGAACACTGAAGCTTTCTTT.

The gene calls are TRBV11-2 and TRBJ2-7, with D possibly TRBD1 on 6 matching bases. V lost 5 bases to trimming and J lost 4 bases, with 12 bases between them. Germline values: CDR1 SGHAT, CDR2 FQNNGV. The length of the CDR3 is 13 residues. For the CDR3, the DNA is TGTGCCAGCAGCACGGGACATTCTTACGAGCAGTACTTC. Protein sequence: CASSTGHSYEQYF.

This chain uses TRBV7-8 with TRBJ2-7; TRBD1 might be the D (6 bases). The CDR3 runs 14 residues. The germline gives CDR1 SGHVS, CDR2 FQNEAQ. The V and J ends lost 4 bases and 1 base respectively, with 11 bases between them. DNA for the CDR3: TGTGCCAGCAGCTCTTATGGACAGTCCTACGAGCAGTACTTC. Translation gives CASSSYGQSYEQYF.

This chain uses TRBV10-3 with TRBJ2-7; tentatively, D is TRBD2 (7 bases). The CDR3 covers 15 residues. Trimming removed 2 bases at V and 0 bases at J, with 11 bases between. CDR1 is ENHRY, CDR2 SYGVKD, per germline. The CDR3 DNA reads TGTGCCATCAGTGAGGCGGGGGACACCTCCTACGAGCAGTACTTC. Translating gives CAISEAGDTSYEQYF.

V is TRBV30 and J is TRBJ2-7, with TRBD1 matching 8 bases. In germline, CDR1 is GTSNPN, CDR2 SVGIG (reference sequence). J was trimmed by 5 bases and V by 4 bases; bases with no gene match: 7. This CDR3 is 13 amino acids long. The CDR3 DNA sequence: TGTGCCTGGACCAAGACAGGGGTGGACGAGCAGTACTTC. Residues: CAWTKTGVDEQYF. Variable domain in full (rest from reference TRBV30 and TRBJ2-7): SQTIHQWPATLVQPVGSPLSLECTVEGTSNPNLYWYRQAAGRGLQLLFYSVGIGQISSEVPQNLSASRPQDRQFILSSKKLLLSDSGFYLCAWTKTGVDEQYFGPGTRLTVT.

The rearrangement joins TRBV27 to TRBJ2-5; D is uncertain. The J call may be incorrect, as the DNA end agrees better with TRBJ2-7. CDR3 length equals 13 residues. CDR1 MNHEY and CDR2 SMNVEV come from the germline V gene (reference sequence). In nucleotides, the CDR3 is TGTGCCAGCAGTTTAGGGCTTTCCTACGAGCAGTACTTC. As protein: CASSLGLSYEQYF.

This clone has only one observation. As DNA, the CDR3 is TGTGCCAGCCCCCAATTTTTTGGCTACACCTTC. Residues: CASPQFFGYTF. This chain connects TRBV6-4 to TRBJ1-2, with D unclear. In germline, CDR1 is MRHNA, CDR2 SNTAGT. Trimming took off 8 bases at V and 7 bases at J, with 11 bases between the two ends. The CDR3 loop spans 11 amino acids.

This chain joins TRBV28 and TRBJ2-7; D is perhaps TRBD1 (6 bases). Deletions cut 2 bases from V and 7 bases from J, with 12 bases between. Looked up from germline, CDR1 is MDHEN and CDR2 is SYDVKM. The CDR3 is 13 residues long. CDR3 loop: CASSLPGALEQYF. In DNA, the CDR3 is TGTGCCAGCAGTTTACCAGGGGCGCTTGAGCAGTACTTC.

This clone occurred once. The rearrangement uses TRBV6-5 and TRBJ2-1; D remains ambiguous. The CDR3 has 14 residues. Per the germline V gene, CDR1 is MNHEY and CDR2 is SVGAGI. V lost 2 bases and J 0 bases, leaving 5 bases between the germline ends. The CDR3: CASSYGASYNEQFF. CDR3 sequence (DNA): TGTGCCAGCAGTTACGGAGCCTCCTACAATGAGCAGTTCTTC.

V gene TRBV30 combines with J gene TRBJ2-5; D uncertain. Germline loops: CDR1 GTSNPN, CDR2 SVGIG (reference sequence). This CDR3 is built from 13 residues. V shed 0 bases and J shed 6 bases, with 11 bases lying between them. CDR3 residues: CAWSVLVRQTQYF. DNA of the CDR3: TGTGCCTGGAGTGTACTTGTCCGGCAGACCCAGTACTTC.

The chain links TRBV11-3 to TRBJ1-5, with a tentative D call TRBD1 (5 bases). Trimming shortened V by 0 bases and J by 1 base, and 16 bases separated the two germline ends. The CDR3 runs 18 residues. CDR1 is SGHNT and CDR2 is YENEEA in the germline V gene. As DNA, the CDR3 is TGTGCCAGCAGCTTAGATGGGGGGGGAAGGGAAAGCAATCAGCCCCAGCATTTT. Translating gives CASSLDGGGRESNQPQHF.

This chain joins TRBV4-2 and TRBJ2-1; D not resolved. The CDR3 sequence is 15 residues long. Germline CDR1 and CDR2: LGHNA and YNFKEQ. Trimming left V 1 base short and J 6 bases short, with 13 bases between. The CDR3 bases are TGTGCCAGCAGCCAAGTCCCAGGCGGATCCAATGAGCAGTTCTTC. It codes for CASSQVPGGSNEQFF.